This note documents a single TCR beta chain sequence. The sample originates from a study of blood T cell repertoires in COVID-19. In terms of age and location, participants ranged from roughly 18 to 90 years and lived in fewer than 30 US areas. Trimming shortened V by 4 bases and J by 11 bases, and 11 bases separated the two germline ends. CDR1 and CDR2 from the germline V gene are SGHVS and FQNEAQ. This CDR3 region has 12 residues. The repertoire was sequenced with immunoSEQ multiplex PCR; TCRdb's copy has only in-frame clones and lacks some. The sample has more than 300,000 clones; 90% are singletons.

V is TRBV7-8 and J is TRBJ1-4; unclear D gene. Specimen: PBMCs or T cells enriched from blood (not recorded which). This sequence was found in a woman in her 30s who had been exposed to COVID-19. CDR3 in DNA: TGTGCCAGCAGCTCCCAGGCCTTGAAACTGTTTTTT. This gives the protein CASSSQALKLFF.